A selection of T cell receptor beta chains follows, all from one sample in a study of cytomegalovirus exposure and HLA in healthy donors. Some clones are missing from TCRdb's copy, which holds only in-frame ones; the method was immunoSEQ multiplex PCR. The repertoire holds approximately 100,000 clones, with about 80% as singletons. Material: PBMCs. The source is a woman aged 40-49 years in good health and CMV-seronegative. Each CDR3 is given with its conserved first and last residue. The order of the fields is CDR3 length, V gene, clone size, D gene, J gene, CDR3 DNA, CDR3 protein. The D gene is left open where the match is weak. A row's size may be missing; if present it is once, few, many or a size class.

15	TRBV6-4	NA	NA	TRBJ1-1	TGTGCCAGCAGTGATCCCTTCCTAATGGTCGCTGAAGCTTTCTTT	CASSDPFLMVAEAFF
12	TRBV19	NA	TRBD2	TRBJ2-1	TGTGCCAGCAATAGCGGGTTGTCCCAACCTGTCTTC	CASNSGLSQPVF
13	TRBV28	NA	NA	TRBJ1-4	TGTGCCACCCTGACAGCAACTAATGAAAAACTGTTTTTT	CATLTATNEKLFF
16	TRBV7-2	NA	TRBD2	TRBJ2-7	TGTGCCAGCAGCTTATCGGCTAGCGGAACCTCCTACGAGCAGTACTTC	CASSLSASGTSYEQYF
13	TRBV29-1	NA	NA	TRBJ1-1	TGCAGCGCCCCCGGGTCGGGGAACACTGAAGCTTTCTTT	CSAPGSGNTEAFF
13	TRBV2	once	TRBD1	TRBJ2-3	TGTGCCGGCGAGGGACAGCTCACAGATACGCAGTATTTT	CAGEGQLTDTQYF
15	TRBV19	NA	NA	TRBJ1-5	TGTGCCAGTAGTATTTCGGGGGGCGGCAATCAGCCCCAGCATTTT	CASSISGGGNQPQHF
13	TRBV6-5	NA	TRBD1	TRBJ2-7	TGTGCCAGCAGTTCGAGGACAGGGGACGAGCAGTACTTC	CASSSRTGDEQYF
15	TRBV9	NA	TRBD2	TRBJ2-7	TGTGCCAGCAGCTCGCTAGCGGGAGAGGTGAGCGAGCAGTACTTC	CASSSLAGEVSEQYF
18	TRBV10-3	NA	TRBD1	TRBJ2-6	TGTGCCATCAATTCTCCACAGGGGCTTAGCTCTGGGGCCAACGTCCTGACTTTC	CAINSPQGLSSGANVLTF
16	TRBV27	few	TRBD2	TRBJ2-7	TGTGCCAGCAGTGAGCGGGGTAACTCGTACTCCTACGAGCAGTACTTC	CASSERGNSYSYEQYF
15	TRBV2	NA	TRBD1	TRBJ2-2	TGTGCCAGCAGAAAGACAGGGGGAGTTTACGGGGAGCTGTTTTTT	CASRKTGGVYGELFF
17	TRBV5-6	NA	NA	TRBJ2-3	TGTGCCAGCAGCTTTCTTCTTGGAGGTGGGGTAACAGATACGCAGTATTTT	CASSFLLGGGVTDTQYF
16	TRBV5-1	once	TRBD2	TRBJ2-7	TGCGCCAGCAGCTTGGCCGGGACTAGCGGGAGTTACGAGCAGTACTTC	CASSLAGTSGSYEQYF
15	TRBV13	NA	NA	TRBJ2-3	TGTGCCAGCAGCTTTAAAGTGACACCCACAGATACGCAGTATTTT	CASSFKVTPTDTQYF
16	TRBV25-1	NA	TRBD2	TRBJ2-2	TGTGCCAGCAGTGAATTGGGCGGGGGGGTCACCGGGGAGCTGTTTTTT	CASSELGGGVTGELFF
14	TRBV7-9	once	NA	TRBJ2-1	TGTGCCAGCAGCTTAGTACAGCTCTACAATGAGCAGTTCTTC	CASSLVQLYNEQFF
14	TRBV15	NA	TRBD2	TRBJ2-5	TGTGCCACCAGCAGAGGGACTAGCGGGGAGACCCAGTACTTC	CATSRGTSGETQYF
14	TRBV19	NA	NA	TRBJ1-3	TGTGCCACCGGGAGCGGGGGAACCGGAAACACCATATATTTT	CATGSGGTGNTIYF
15	TRBV5-1	once	NA	TRBJ1-1	TGCGCCAGCAGCTTGGACTCAGGGTATAACACTGAAGCTTTCTTT	CASSLDSGYNTEAFF
16	TRBV4-1	few	TRBD1	TRBJ1-1	TGCGCCAGCAGCCTTGGGACAGCCAACATGAACACTGAAGCTTTCTTT	CASSLGTANMNTEAFF
15	TRBV28	NA	TRBD2	TRBJ2-1	TGTGCCAGCAGTATAGCGGGAGGGAAATACAATGAGCAGTTCTTC	CASSIAGGKYNEQFF
13	TRBV7-2	NA	NA	TRBJ2-7	TGTGCCAGCAGCACAGGAGGGGAGAGAGAGCAGTACTTC	CASSTGGEREQYF
16	TRBV5-4	NA	TRBD1	TRBJ2-2	TGTGCCAGCAGCTTGGTGAGGGGGCGCGGGACCGGGGAGCTGTTTTTT	CASSLVRGRGTGELFF